This entry features one T cell receptor beta chain sequence. The table came from immunoSEQ multiplex PCR; TCRdb's copy has only in-frame clones and leaves some out. The sample has 25,000 to 30,000 clones; around 80% are singletons. The data derive from a study of neoadjuvant nivolumab and ipilimumab in lung cancer. The CDR3 consists of 16 residues. Between the trimmed V and J ends, which lost 4 bases and 2 bases, there was a span of 16 bases. From germline, CDR1 is SGHDT and CDR2 YYEEEE. The V and J genes are TRBV5-6 and TRBJ2-4; D not certain. The sequences come from peripheral blood, collected before neoadjuvant nivolumab, alone or with ipilimumab. The source of this sequence is an adult with non-small cell lung cancer. The CDR3 DNA reads TGTGCCAGCAGCCCTGGGCCCAGCCCTTCCAAAAACATTCAGTACTTC. Encoded protein: CASSPGPSPSKNIQYF.